The rows below give T cell receptor beta chains drawn from one sample of a study of T cells expressing NK-cell markers. TCRdb re-called the 5' RACE reads; every CDR3 protein appears as one record, without DNA. This listing includes under 200,000 distinct CDR3 sequences. The sample comprised blood T cells: a sorted CD56 or NKG2C T cell subset, CD4+ or CD8+ T cells, or bulk PBMC T cells (not recorded which). Receptors originate from a woman between 18 and 69 years old in good health. Each CDR3 is given with its conserved first and last residue.

cdr3_length j_call v_call cdr3_aa
12 TRBJ1-1 TRBV20-1 CSARRGNYEAFF
14 TRBJ2-7 TRBV25-1 CASSEPGTLYEQYF
13 TRBJ2-1 TRBV29-1 CSAWTGKNNEQFF
12 TRBJ2-1 TRBV20-1 CSAIDGEGLQFF
16 TRBJ2-5 TRBV25-1 CASSAAIAAYQETQYF
14 TRBJ2-7 TRBV29-1 CSVVVRTGAYEQYF
11 TRBJ2-7 TRBV10-3 CAISATYEQYF
14 TRBJ2-7 TRBV4-1 CASSQEGVDRAQYF
15 TRBJ2-3 TRBV7-9 CASSLMVRGRDTQYF
13 TRBJ2-1 TRBV7-3 CASSPNGRLEQFF
12 TRBJ2-7 TRBV10-3 CAVGTAAYEQYF
18 TRBJ2-5 TRBV28 CASSKVSSGSRAQETQYF
13 TRBJ1-5 TRBV12-3/TRBV12-4 CASSYSSNQPQHF
14 TRBJ1-1 TRBV5-1 CASRTTGLNTEAFF
16 TRBJ2-6 TRBV5-1 CASSLAGAAGANVLTF
13 TRBJ2-7 TRBV20-1 CSASLTGLYEQYF
17 TRBJ2-1 TRBV12-3/TRBV12-4 CASSRARGRGAGGVQFF
13 TRBJ2-1 TRBV20-1 CSAAEGIYNEQFF
14 TRBJ2-7 TRBV14 CASSQEARASEQYF
15 TRBJ1-2 TRBV9 CASSVAGGRVSGYTF
18 TRBJ1-4 TRBV24-1 CATSDAGWVTGAHEKLFF
14 TRBJ2-5 TRBV7-3 CASSLASSGETQYF
18 TRBJ2-3 TRBV4-2 CASSQDSGRDGSTDTQYF
16 TRBJ2-6 TRBV12-3/TRBV12-4 CASRGTGGSGANVLTF
15 TRBJ2-1 TRBV2 CASRVDRGTYNEQFF
16 TRBJ1-5 TRBV20-1 CSARRAGRQVNQPQHF
13 TRBJ1-2 TRBV20-1 CSARSGTNYGYTF
13 TRBJ1-1 TRBV5-1 CASSLPSDTSAFF
16 TRBJ1-1 TRBV14 CASSQDSATVNTEAFF
12 TRBJ2-7 TRBV6-2/TRBV6-3 CATSIGSYEQYF
12 TRBJ1-2 TRBV12-3/TRBV12-4 CASSLEPTGYTF
14 TRBJ1-2 TRBV7-2 CASSPGQGGRGYTF
16 TRBJ2-3 TRBV7-2 CASSFGGGAGTDTQYF
13 TRBJ2-1 TRBV28 CASSAGGASEQFF
16 TRBJ2-2 TRBV14 CASSQGGPISTGELFF
13 TRBJ2-5 TRBV27 CASSFWVEGTQYF
16 TRBJ1-1 TRBV28 CASSLGTGREVTEAFF
15 TRBJ2-2 TRBV3-1 CASSRGVSNTGELFF
15 TRBJ2-7 TRBV5-6 CASSRDRLYSYEQYF
16 TRBJ2-3 TRBV11-3 CASSLSGRGFGDTQYF